A selection of T cell receptor beta chains follows, all from one sample in a study of T cells in localized non-small cell lung cancer. Some clones are missing from TCRdb's copy, which holds only in-frame ones; the method was immunoSEQ multiplex PCR. This table holds 78,000 or so clones, around four fifths found once. This specimen consisted of peripheral blood, obtained before any cancer treatment. The source of these receptors is a man aged 40 to 70 with stage I lung adenocarcinoma. CDR3s include the opening cysteine and the closing phenylalanine or tryptophan. A D gene is named only where the DNA matches it firmly. Clone size is given for some rows only: seen once, a few or many times, or a class if the clone is expanded.

J: TRBJ1-5; size: NA; D: NA; V: TRBV5-1; DNA: TGCGCCAGCAGCTTTCAGGGCGGTCAGCCCCAGCATTTT; CDR3: CASSFQGGQPQHF
J: TRBJ2-1; size: few; D: TRBD2; V: TRBV27; DNA: TGTGCCAGCAGTTTAAAGTCTAGAAGCGGGGCTCGCAATGAGCAGTTCTTC; CDR3: CASSLKSRSGARNEQFF
J: TRBJ2-1; size: NA; D: TRBD2; V: TRBV9; DNA: TGTGCCAGCAGCCCTGGACTAGCGGGAGGGTTTGGGCAGTTCTTC; CDR3: CASSPGLAGGFGQFF
J: TRBJ2-7; size: NA; D: NA; V: TRBV28; DNA: TGTGCCAGCAGTTTTGGAAACTACGAGCAGTACTTC; CDR3: CASSFGNYEQYF
J: TRBJ2-7; size: NA; D: NA; V: TRBV6-5; DNA: TGTGCCAGCAGTTATTCAGGGGCCTACGAGCAGTACTTC; CDR3: CASSYSGAYEQYF
J: TRBJ2-7; size: NA; D: TRBD1; V: TRBV30; DNA: TGTGCCTGGAGTAGAGGACAGGGAGGCGAGCAGTACTTC; CDR3: CAWSRGQGGEQYF
J: TRBJ2-7; size: NA; D: NA; V: TRBV6-1; DNA: TGTGCCTCCAGCGATTCTCTAGGGGTCTACGAGCAGTACTTC; CDR3: CASSDSLGVYEQYF
J: TRBJ2-2; size: NA; D: TRBD2; V: TRBV9; DNA: TGTGCCAGCAGCCTGGGGACTACTGGAAGTAGGGTGGCCGGGGAGCTGTTTTTT; CDR3: CASSLGTTGSRVAGELFF
J: TRBJ1-1; size: few; D: TRBD1; V: TRBV20-1; DNA: TGCAGTGCTAGGAGGACAGGGGGAGCTTTCTTT; CDR3: CSARRTGGAFF
J: TRBJ2-7; size: NA; D: NA; V: TRBV30; DNA: TGTGCCTGGAGTGTTTCCTCTCGACAGCGTTACTCCTACGAGCAGTACTTC; CDR3: CAWSVSSRQRYSYEQYF
J: TRBJ2-7; size: NA; D: NA; V: TRBV9; DNA: TGTGCCAGCAGCCCCAGCGGGGCGGGGGCCTCCACCTACGAGCAGTACTTC; CDR3: CASSPSGAGASTYEQYF
J: TRBJ2-5; size: NA; D: TRBD2; V: TRBV19; DNA: TGTGCCAGTAGTATCCCCTCTAGCGGAGGGTACCAAGAGACCCAGTACTTC; CDR3: CASSIPSSGGYQETQYF
J: TRBJ1-5; size: NA; D: NA; V: TRBV19; DNA: TGTGCCAGTAGTATAGATGCACCCCCGGACGGGTCGCCCCAGCATTTT; CDR3: CASSIDAPPDGSPQHF
J: TRBJ1-2; size: NA; D: NA; V: TRBV6-1; DNA: TGTGCCAGCAGTGAAGCGAAGGGAGGTCGCTATGGCTACACCTTC; CDR3: CASSEAKGGRYGYTF
J: TRBJ2-2; size: NA; D: NA; V: TRBV10-1; DNA: TGCGCCAGCATAGGGGCTCAAGTAGAGACCGGGGAGCTGTTTTTT; CDR3: CASIGAQVETGELFF
J: TRBJ2-7; size: NA; D: TRBD2; V: TRBV7-9; DNA: TGTGCCAGCAGCCAAATGACTAGCGGGGGAACCTACGAGCAGTACTTC; CDR3: CASSQMTSGGTYEQYF
J: TRBJ1-6; size: NA; D: NA; V: TRBV6-4; DNA: TGTGCCAGCAGTCGGGGGCCGGGAGGTTCACCCCTCCACTTT; CDR3: CASSRGPGGSPLHF
J: TRBJ2-1; size: NA; D: NA; V: TRBV5-1; DNA: TGCGCCAGCAGCTTGTCAGCAGGCCCCGGCAATGAGCAGTTCTTC; CDR3: CASSLSAGPGNEQFF
J: TRBJ2-7; size: NA; D: TRBD1; V: TRBV10-2; DNA: TGCGCCAGCAGGGCGAGGGGCACAGGGGCGGTCTACGAGCAGTACTTC; CDR3: CASRARGTGAVYEQYF
J: TRBJ1-1; size: once; D: NA; V: TRBV11-1; DNA: TGTGCCAGCAGCATAGACAGGGAAGCTTTCTTT; CDR3: CASSIDREAFF
J: TRBJ1-1; size: NA; D: TRBD1; V: TRBV7-8; DNA: TGTGCCAGCAGACAGGAGGGAGGGGGCTATACTGAAGCTTTCTTT; CDR3: CASRQEGGGYTEAFF
J: TRBJ2-7; size: NA; D: NA; V: TRBV10-3; DNA: TGTGCCATCAGTGACGGGGGCTCCTACGAGCAGTACTTC; CDR3: CAISDGGSYEQYF
J: TRBJ2-7; size: NA; D: NA; V: TRBV25-1; DNA: TGTGCCAGCGTACGGGCCGCAGGCTCCGAGCAGTACTTC; CDR3: CASVRAAGSEQYF
J: TRBJ2-5; size: NA; D: TRBD2; V: TRBV18; DNA: TGTGCCAGCTCACCATTGCGGGAGGGTCAGTACTTC; CDR3: CASSPLREGQYF
J: TRBJ2-7; size: once; D: NA; V: TRBV6-9; DNA: TGTGCCAGCAGACATACTAGTCTCGGCGAGCAGTACTTC; CDR3: CASRHTSLGEQYF
J: TRBJ1-2; size: once; D: NA; V: TRBV30; DNA: TGTGCCTGGAGAATTACAGGATCCAACTATGGCTACACCTTC; CDR3: CAWRITGSNYGYTF
J: TRBJ2-7; size: NA; D: TRBD2; V: TRBV28; DNA: TGTGCCAGCAGTTCCGGGACTAGCGGGAGACGCTACGAGCAGTACTTC; CDR3: CASSSGTSGRRYEQYF
J: TRBJ2-7; size: NA; D: NA; V: TRBV6-6; DNA: TGTGCCAGCAGCAAGACAGCTAGCTACGAGCAGTACTTC; CDR3: CASSKTASYEQYF
J: TRBJ2-7; size: NA; D: TRBD2; V: TRBV5-4; DNA: TGTGCCAGCAGCATAGGGACTAGCGGGTCCTACGAGCAGTACTTC; CDR3: CASSIGTSGSYEQYF
J: TRBJ2-3; size: once; D: TRBD1; V: TRBV10-3; DNA: TGTGCCATCAGTGAGTCGGCCGGGACAGGGGACACAGATACGCAGTATTTT; CDR3: CAISESAGTGDTDTQYF
J: TRBJ2-1; size: NA; D: TRBD1; V: TRBV5-1; DNA: TGCGCCAGCAGCTTGACCTTAGGGACAGGAATTGGTAATGAGCAGTTCTTC; CDR3: CASSLTLGTGIGNEQFF
J: TRBJ2-2; size: NA; D: NA; V: TRBV7-2; DNA: TGTGCCAGCAGCCACGGGTGGACCGGGGAGCTGTTTTTT; CDR3: CASSHGWTGELFF
J: TRBJ1-6; size: NA; D: TRBD1; V: TRBV7-9; DNA: TGTGCCAGCAGCACCCGGACAGGGGGTAATTCACCCCTCCACTTT; CDR3: CASSTRTGGNSPLHF
J: TRBJ2-3; size: NA; D: NA; V: TRBV5-1; DNA: TGCGCCAGCAGCTCGGGACTGGCTAGTAGCACAGATACGCAGTATTTT; CDR3: CASSSGLASSTDTQYF
J: TRBJ1-1; size: once; D: TRBD1; V: TRBV18; DNA: TGTGCCAGCTCACCCAGGAGTGGGACAGGGGGCATCAACACTGAAGCTTTCTTT; CDR3: CASSPRSGTGGINTEAFF
J: TRBJ2-1; size: NA; D: TRBD2; V: TRBV27; DNA: TGTGCCAGCAGTTTTCGGTGGGAGGGTGAGCAGTTCTTC; CDR3: CASSFRWEGEQFF
J: TRBJ2-3; size: once; D: NA; V: TRBV10-1; DNA: TGCGCCAGCAGTGAGGGTGGGGACACAGATACGCAGTATTTT; CDR3: CASSEGGDTDTQYF
J: TRBJ2-7; size: NA; D: NA; V: TRBV4-2; DNA: TGTGCCAGCAGCCAAGTCGCCCGGGACTCCTACGAGCAGTACTTC; CDR3: CASSQVARDSYEQYF
J: TRBJ1-1; size: NA; D: NA; V: TRBV27; DNA: TGTGCCAGCAGTTTATCCGCCCTTCGACAACCGAGGGTTGAAGCTTTCTTT; CDR3: CASSLSALRQPRVEAFF
J: TRBJ1-2; size: NA; D: TRBD1; V: TRBV9; DNA: TGTGCCAGCAGCGTCAATTCGGGGACAGAGCCCTATGGCTACACCTTC; CDR3: CASSVNSGTEPYGYTF
J: TRBJ2-7; size: once; D: TRBD1; V: TRBV2; DNA: TGTGCCAGCAGTGAAGAAGGACAGGGGTCCTACGAGCAGTACTTC; CDR3: CASSEEGQGSYEQYF
J: TRBJ1-1; size: once; D: NA; V: TRBV6-5; DNA: TGTGCCAGCAGTTACGGCTACAGGTCGAACACTGAAGCTTTCTTT; CDR3: CASSYGYRSNTEAFF